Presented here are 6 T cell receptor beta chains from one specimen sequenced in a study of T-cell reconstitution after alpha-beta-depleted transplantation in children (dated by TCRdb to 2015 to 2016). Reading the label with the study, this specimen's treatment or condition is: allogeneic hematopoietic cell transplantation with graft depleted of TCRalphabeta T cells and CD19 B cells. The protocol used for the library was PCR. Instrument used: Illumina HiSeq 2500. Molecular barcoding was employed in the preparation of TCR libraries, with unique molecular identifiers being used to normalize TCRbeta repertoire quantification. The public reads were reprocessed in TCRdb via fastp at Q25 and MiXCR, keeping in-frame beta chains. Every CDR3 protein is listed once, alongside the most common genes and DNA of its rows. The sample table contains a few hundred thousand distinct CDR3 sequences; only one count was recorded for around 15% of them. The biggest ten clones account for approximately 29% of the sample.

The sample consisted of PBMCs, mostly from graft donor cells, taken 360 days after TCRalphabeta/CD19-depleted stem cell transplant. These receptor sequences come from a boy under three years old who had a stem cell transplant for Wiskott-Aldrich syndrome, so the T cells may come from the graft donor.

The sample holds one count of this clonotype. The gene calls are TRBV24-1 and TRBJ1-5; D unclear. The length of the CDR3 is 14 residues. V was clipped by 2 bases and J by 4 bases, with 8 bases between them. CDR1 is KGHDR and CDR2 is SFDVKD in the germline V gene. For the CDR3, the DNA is TGTGCCACCAGTGATTCTGCCGGTAATCAGCCCCAGCATTTT. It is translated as CATSDSAGNQPQHF.

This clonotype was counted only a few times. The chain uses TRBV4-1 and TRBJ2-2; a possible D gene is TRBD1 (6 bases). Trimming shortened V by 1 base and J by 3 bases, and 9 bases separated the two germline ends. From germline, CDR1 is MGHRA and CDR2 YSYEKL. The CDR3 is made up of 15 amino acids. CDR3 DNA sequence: TGCGCCAGCAGCCAAGGCAGGGGACACACCGGGGAGCTGTTTTTT. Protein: CASSQGRGHTGELFF.

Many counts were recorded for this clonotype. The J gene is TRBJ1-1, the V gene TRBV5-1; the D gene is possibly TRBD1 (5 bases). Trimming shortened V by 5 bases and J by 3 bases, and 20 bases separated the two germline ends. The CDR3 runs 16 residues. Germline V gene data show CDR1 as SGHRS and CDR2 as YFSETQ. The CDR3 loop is CASRPIGRDGDTEAFF. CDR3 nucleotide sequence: TGCGCCAGCAGACCCATCGGGAGGGACGGGGACACTGAAGCTTTCTTT.

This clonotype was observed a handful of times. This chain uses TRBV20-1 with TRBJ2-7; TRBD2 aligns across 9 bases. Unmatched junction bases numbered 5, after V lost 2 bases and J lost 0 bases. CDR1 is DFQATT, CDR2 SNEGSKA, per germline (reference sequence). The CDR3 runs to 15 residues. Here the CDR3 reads CSARKSGRSSYEQYF. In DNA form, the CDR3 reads TGCAGTGCTAGAAAGAGCGGGAGGAGCTCCTACGAGCAGTACTTC.

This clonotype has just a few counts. CDR3 in DNA: TGTGCCAGCAGTTCCCTAGCGGGAGGGCCTCCCACAGATACGCAGTATTTT. This sequence encodes CASSSLAGGPPTDTQYF. The chain links TRBV28 to TRBJ2-3; 12 bases line up with TRBD2. The CDR3 has 17 amino acids. Losses at the gene ends were 4 bases for V and 2 bases for J; bases not matched to a gene: 7. Germline CDR1 is MDHEN and CDR2 is SYDVKM. Full variable domain (remainder filled in from reference TRBV28 and TRBJ2-3): DVKVTQSSRYLVKRTGEKVFLECVQDMDHENMFWYRQDPGLGLRLIYFSYDVKMKEKGDIPEGYSVSREKKERFSLILESASTNQTSMYLCASSSLAGGPPTDTQYFGPGTRLTVL.

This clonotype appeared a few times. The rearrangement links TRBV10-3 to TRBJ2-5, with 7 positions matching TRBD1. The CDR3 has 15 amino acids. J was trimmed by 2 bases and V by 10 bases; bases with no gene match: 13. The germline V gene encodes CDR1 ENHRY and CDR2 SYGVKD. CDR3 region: CATRPLGTDQETQYF. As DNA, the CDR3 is TGTGCCACCCGCCCCCTGGGGACAGATCAAGAGACCCAGTACTTC.